This T cell receptor beta chain was captured in a study of CD8+ T cells in alopecia areata. In the study overall: Patients remained on tofacitinib for 6 to 18 months and then went 6 months without it.

Extraction and reverse transcription of RNA yielded cDNA as the sequencing template. Sequenced by immunoSEQ multiplex PCR; TCRdb stores in-frame clones only, minus some. The sample holds approximately 210,000 clones, around 60% seen once. As to this clone: No antigen is known for it.

Described treatment: oral pan-JAK inhibitor, 5-10 mg twice daily. Study findings and constraints: Higher clonality than in normal scalp was seen in lesional scalp, especially alopecia totalis/universalis.

This receptor was identified in a human donor with alopecia areata. The specimen comprised CD4+ T cells sorted from blood, sampled at week 49, from a patient treated with tofacitinib.

DNA for the CDR3: TGTGCCTGGAGTCCCCAGGTCACAGATACGCAGTATTTT. Translation gives CAWSPQVTDTQYF. The J gene is TRBJ2-3, the V gene TRBV30; no clear D. V lost 2 bases and J lost 2, with 8 bases in between. Per germline, CDR1 GTSNPN and CDR2 SVGIG (reference sequence). The CDR3 spans 13 residues.